The rows below give T cell receptor beta chains drawn from one sample of a study of blood T cell repertoires in COVID-19. Sequenced by immunoSEQ multiplex PCR; TCRdb stores in-frame clones only, minus some. Among fewer than 300,000 clones listed, over 80% were seen once. Sequenced material: peripheral blood. These receptors were obtained from a woman between 70 and 85 years old with active or convalescent COVID-19. The CDR3 runs from the conserved cysteine through the conserved F or W. Fields, in order: CDR3 protein, CDR3 DNA, CDR3 length, D gene, V gene, clone size, J gene. D genes are given only for firm matches. The size field is filled for only some rows; it gives once, few, many or a size class.

CASCHAWAQGYTF TGTGCCAGCTGCCATGCCTGGGCGCAAGGCTACACCTTC 13 . TRBV28 . TRBJ1-2
CASSTSGVAGYTF TGTGCCAGCAGCACCTCAGGGGTGGCTGGCTACACCTTC 13 . TRBV28 few TRBJ1-2
CASSPTGTEKLFF TGTGCCAGCTCACCAACAGGGACGGAAAAACTGTTTTTT 13 . TRBV18 . TRBJ1-4
CASWGGEYEQYF TGTGCCAGCTGGGGGGGCGAGTACGAGCAGTACTTC 12 . TRBV6-5 once TRBJ2-7
CASSLAGGYNEQFF TGTGCCAGCAGCCTAGCGGGGGGGTACAATGAGCAGTTCTTC 14 TRBD2 TRBV7-3 . TRBJ2-1
CASTKDGGLAKNIQYF TGTGCCAGTACAAAGGACGGGGGACTAGCCAAAAACATTCAGTACTTC 16 . TRBV19 . TRBJ2-4
CAWSVRQGSYEQYF TGTGCCTGGAGTGTACGTCAGGGTTCCTACGAGCAGTACTTC 14 . TRBV30 . TRBJ2-7
CATSDPGQGSYGYTF TGTGCCACCAGTGATCCAGGACAGGGCTCCTATGGCTACACCTTC 15 TRBD1 TRBV24-1 . TRBJ1-2
CASSTQHWDTQYF TGTGCCAGCAGCACCCAACATTGGGATACGCAGTATTTT 13 . TRBV7-9 many TRBJ2-3
CASSLTSGGPVQYF TGCGCCAGCAGCTTAACTAGCGGGGGGCCCGTCCAGTACTTC 14 TRBD2 TRBV5-1 . TRBJ2-5
CASSWKLMEKAHF TGTGCCAGCAGCTGGAAACTTATGGAGAAGGCCCACTTT 13 . TRBV11-1 . TRBJ1-6
CASSPLPGANVLTF TGTGCCAGCAGTCCCCTCCCTGGGGCCAACGTCCTGACTTTC 14 . TRBV28 . TRBJ2-6
CAWRSLGGKDTEAFF TGTGCCTGGAGGTCCTTGGGAGGGAAGGACACTGAAGCTTTCTTT 15 . TRBV30 . TRBJ1-1
CASSPPSGKETQYF TGTGCCAGCAGCCCCCCGTCGGGTAAAGAGACCCAGTACTTC 14 . TRBV7-7 few TRBJ2-5
CSVQGGRTYEQYF TGCAGCGTACAGGGGGGGAGAACGTACGAGCAGTACTTC 13 . TRBV29-1 few TRBJ2-7
CASSVWQAGSTGELFF TGTGCCAGCAGTGTATGGCAGGCAGGGTCCACCGGGGAGCTGTTTTTT 16 . TRBV2 . TRBJ2-2
CASSLAVGGENYGYTF TGTGCCAGCAGCTTGGCCGTAGGGGGCGAAAACTATGGCTACACCTTC 16 TRBD1 TRBV5-5 . TRBJ1-2
CASSYVSPDQPQHF TGTGCCAGCAGTTACGTCAGTCCTGATCAGCCCCAGCATTTT 14 . TRBV6-6 . TRBJ1-5
CASSYGLSGYTF TGTGCCAGCAGTTATGGACTGAGTGGCTACACCTTC 12 . TRBV12-3/TRBV12-4 few TRBJ1-2
CASSRRTGDSGNTIYF TGTGCCAGCTCACGCCGGACAGGGGACTCTGGAAACACCATATATTTT 16 TRBD1 TRBV18 . TRBJ1-3
CASSPTGGSKGTQYF TGTGCCAGCAGCCCCACGGGAGGGAGTAAGGGGACCCAGTACTTC 15 TRBD2 TRBV11-2 few TRBJ2-5
CASSPGGDPVNEQFF TGTGCCAGTAGTCCCGGCGGGGACCCCGTCAATGAGCAGTTCTTC 15 . TRBV19 . TRBJ2-1
CASSFEKNQPQHF TGTGCCAGCAGCTTCGAGAAAAATCAGCCCCAGCATTTT 13 . TRBV12-1 few TRBJ1-5
CASRTVLQTLAGEVNGELFF TGTGCCAGTAGAACAGTTCTTCAAACACTAGCGGGAGAGGTTAACGGGGAGCTGTTTTTT 20 TRBD2 TRBV19 . TRBJ2-2
CASSRGRGGQETQYF TGTGCCAGCAGTAGGGGGAGAGGGGGCCAAGAGACCCAGTACTTC 15 . TRBV7-9 . TRBJ2-5
CASGPGGNTIYF TGTGCTAGTGGGCCGGGGGGAAACACCATATATTTT 12 . TRBV12-5 . TRBJ1-3
CAISRLAENTGELFF TGTGCAATATCACGGCTAGCCGAGAACACCGGGGAGCTGTTTTTT 15 . TRBV10-3 . TRBJ2-2
CASSLQGNYEQYF TGTGCCAGCAGCTTACAGGGAAACTACGAGCAGTACTTC 13 . TRBV7-2 . TRBJ2-7
CASSSGTFNTGELFF TGTGCCAGCAGCTCCGGGACTTTTAACACCGGGGAGCTGTTTTTT 15 . TRBV5-8 once TRBJ2-2
CASSVATTGTGDYEQYF TGTGCCAGCAGCGTAGCTACTACAGGGACAGGGGACTACGAGCAGTACTTC 17 TRBD1 TRBV9 few TRBJ2-7
CASSYPAGGLNEQFF TGTGCCAGCAGCTACCCAGCGGGGGGGCTCAATGAGCAGTTCTTC 15 TRBD2 TRBV7-9 . TRBJ2-1
CAISELGRGSGNTIYF TGTGCCATCAGTGAGTTGGGCAGGGGCTCTGGAAACACCATATATTTT 16 . TRBV10-3 . TRBJ1-3
CASSLDAGLAGQFF TGTGCCAGCAGCTTAGACGCGGGACTAGCTGGTCAGTTCTTC 14 TRBD2 TRBV11-2 . TRBJ2-1
CASSYLQGAIGGYTF TGTGCCAGCAGTTACCTACAGGGGGCGATTGGTGGCTACACCTTC 15 TRBD1 TRBV6-5 . TRBJ1-2
CASSLALGGGYTF TGTGCCAGCAGTTTAGCGCTCGGAGGGGGCTACACCTTC 13 . TRBV12-3/TRBV12-4 . TRBJ1-2
CAWSVGQGSEKLFF TGTGCCTGGAGTGTAGGCCAGGGGTCTGAAAAACTGTTTTTT 14 . TRBV30 . TRBJ1-4
CASSQEGGRPYNEQFF TGCGCCAGCAGCCAAGAAGGCGGGAGGCCCTACAATGAGCAGTTCTTC 16 TRBD2 TRBV4-1 . TRBJ2-1
CSAGQGTLNTEAFF TGCAGCGCGGGACAGGGGACTTTGAACACTGAAGCTTTCTTT 14 TRBD1 TRBV29-1 few TRBJ1-1
CASSSGLEETQYF TGCGCCAGCAGCTCTGGACTGGAGGAGACCCAGTACTTC 13 . TRBV5-1 once TRBJ2-5
CASSEVAGGNTGELFF TGCGCCAGCAGTGAGGTAGCGGGAGGGAACACCGGGGAGCTGTTTTTT 16 TRBD2 TRBV10-1 many TRBJ2-2
CASSLGGESGNTIYF TGTGCCAGCAGCTTGGGTGGGGAGAGTGGAAACACCATATATTTT 15 . TRBV5-4 . TRBJ1-3
CASSYREGYTF TGTGCCAGCAGTTACAGGGAGGGCTACACCTTC 11 . TRBV6-5 . TRBJ1-2
CASSYRLTASYEQYF TGTGCCAGCAGTTACCGATTGACAGCCTCCTACGAGCAGTACTTC 15 . TRBV27 . TRBJ2-7
CASSILGGAGELFF TGTGCCAGTAGTATACTGGGAGGGGCCGGGGAGCTGTTTTTT 14 TRBD2 TRBV19 once TRBJ2-2
CASSRDRTEGYTF TGTGCCAGCAGCCGGGACAGGACGGAGGGCTACACCTTC 13 TRBD1 TRBV7-2 . TRBJ1-2
CASSLGSQQGALAKNIQYF TGCGCCAGCAGCTTGGGTAGCCAGCAGGGGGCGTTAGCCAAAAACATTCAGTACTTC 19 TRBD1 TRBV5-1 . TRBJ2-4
CASSPRREWEQYF TGTGCCAGCTCACCACGACGGGAGTGGGAGCAGTACTTC 13 . TRBV18 . TRBJ2-7
CARPVNQPQHF TGTGCCCGCCCAGTAAATCAGCCCCAGCATTTT 11 . TRBV6-5 . TRBJ1-5
CASSTGTGSGGYTF TGTGCCAGCAGTACCGGGACAGGGTCTGGAGGCTACACCTTC 14 TRBD1 TRBV6-2/TRBV6-3 few TRBJ1-2
CASSDYPGADTQYF TGTGCCAGCAGCGACTACCCAGGGGCAGATACGCAGTATTTT 14 . TRBV2 . TRBJ2-3
CATSRASGTASGNTIYF TGTGCCACCAGCAGAGCCTCCGGGACAGCCTCTGGAAACACCATATATTTT 17 TRBD1 TRBV15 . TRBJ1-3
CASSLSSSGTYEQYF TGCGCCAGCAGCTTGTCCTCTAGCGGGACCTACGAGCAGTACTTC 15 TRBD2 TRBV5-1 . TRBJ2-7
CASSYKYFGSGTNEKLFF TGTGCCAGCAGCTACAAGTATTTCGGGAGCGGGACTAATGAAAAACTGTTTTTT 18 . TRBV5-4 few TRBJ1-4